This TCR beta chain was sequenced during a study of shared clonotypes between healthy human individuals. Overall study context: CD4 naive cells filled three plates per donor, CD4 memory three, CD8 naive two and CD8 memory one. Study-wide results and caveats: Rarefaction analysis demonstrated incomplete sorted-subset sequencing notwithstanding large depth. Clonotypes not shared had lower generation probabilities than those common to all four donors.

In regard to this clone: Antigen: not known.

V shed 2 bases and J shed 5 bases, with 20 bases lying between them. CDR1 and CDR2 from the germline V gene are MNHNS and SASEGT. The CDR3 has 17 amino acids. Produced via immunoSEQ multiplex PCR; TCRdb's table is partial and in-frame only. The sample carries about 2.1 million clones, approximately 92% recorded once. Only CD45RO-negative cells positively selected for CCR7 counted as naive CD8 cells, so terminally differentiated effector memory CD45RA+ cells were excluded. Input material: naive CD8+ T cells from PBMCs. The chain links TRBV6-1 to TRBJ2-3, with D perhaps TRBD1 (6 bases). The origin of this receptor is a man younger than 35 in good health. Some clones in this sample may be carry-over from other donors' samples. For the CDR3, the DNA is TGTGCCAGCAGTGAACCCCTAGGGTGGGGGCGATTAGATACGCAGTATTTT. Encoded protein: CASSEPLGWGRLDTQYF.